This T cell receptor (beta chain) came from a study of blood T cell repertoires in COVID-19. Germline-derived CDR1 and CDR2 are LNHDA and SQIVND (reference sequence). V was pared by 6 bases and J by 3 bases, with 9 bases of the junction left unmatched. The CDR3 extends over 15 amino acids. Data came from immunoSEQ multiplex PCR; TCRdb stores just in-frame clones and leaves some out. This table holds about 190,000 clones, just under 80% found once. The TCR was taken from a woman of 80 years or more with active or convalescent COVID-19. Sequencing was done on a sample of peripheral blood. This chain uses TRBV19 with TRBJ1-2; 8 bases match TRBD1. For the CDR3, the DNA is TGTGCCAGTAGGATGCGACAGGGGAGAGACTATGGCTACACCTTC. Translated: CASRMRQGRDYGYTF.